This entry lists 13 T cell receptor beta chains sequenced from one sample in a study of blood T cell repertoires in COVID-19 (dated by TCRdb to 2020 to 2022). Libraries came from the immunoSEQ multiplex PCR assay. TCRdb mirrors the immuneACCESS table, restricted to in-frame sequences. Some clones are absent from its copies; in checked studies, under half trace to an unresolved V gene, and the reason for the others is unknown. The sample includes about 110,000 clones, with over 70% observed a single time. In total, the top ten clones hold roughly 6.5% of the sample. Sample: peripheral blood. The receptors here all came from a woman between 50 and 59 years old with acute or convalescent COVID-19.

The chain couples TRBV5-1 to TRBJ1-1; 9 bases fit TRBD1. Trimming at V came to 0 bases and at J to 4 bases, leaving 10 bases not matched to a gene. The CDR3 is 17 amino acids. The V gene's germline CDR1 is SGHRS and CDR2 YFSETQ. CDR3 sequence (DNA): TGCGCCAGCAGCTTGGTCTGGGGACAGGGAATCGGCACTGAAGCTTTCTTT. It yields the protein CASSLVWGQGIGTEAFF.

This chain connects TRBV3-1 (or the pseudogene TRBV3-2) to TRBJ1-1; D possibly corresponds to TRBD1 (5 bases). The ends were cut back, 4 bases at V and 11 bases at J, with 20 bases in the middle. Germline V gene lookup returns CDR1 LGHDT and CDR2 YNNKEL (reference sequence). The CDR3 spans 14 residues. CDR3 in amino acids: CASSRFTEGQLAFF. The CDR3 DNA sequence: TGTGCCAGCAGCCGCTTCACGGAGGGGCAATTGGCTTTCTTT.

This clone was recorded only once. The CDR3 DNA is TGTGCCAGCAGCTTAATCGGTGGGGGCAGCAATCAGCCCCAGCATTTT. This translates into CASSLIGGGSNQPQHF. The chain is built from TRBV7-9 and TRBJ1-5, with D perhaps TRBD1 (6 bases). Trimming stripped 2 bases from V and 1 base from J, with 12 bases between. CDR1 is SEHNR, CDR2 FQNEAQ, per germline (reference sequence). The CDR3 loop spans 16 amino acids.

This clone was recorded once. V is TRBV2 and J is TRBJ1-1; D is possibly TRBD1 (6 bases). CDR1 is SNHLY and CDR2 is FYNNEI in the germline V gene. The CDR3 is made up of 15 amino acids. V lost 4 bases and J lost 1, with 13 bases in between. The CDR3 protein is CASSGTAIPNTEAFF. The CDR3 DNA reads TGTGCCAGCAGTGGGACAGCTATCCCGAACACTGAAGCTTTCTTT. The full variable domain, rest sourced from reference TRBV2 and TRBJ1-1, is EPEVTQTPSHQVTQMGQEVILRCVPISNHLYFYWYRQILGQKVEFLVSFYNNEISEKSEIFDDQFSVERPDGSNFTLKIRSTKLEDSAMYFCASSGTAIPNTEAFFGQGTRLTVV.

The J gene is TRBJ1-5, the V gene TRBV5-1, with D possibly being TRBD1 (5 bases). The CDR3 extends over 17 amino acids. Looked up from germline, CDR1 is SGHRS and CDR2 is YFSETQ. Trimming took 1 base from V and 3 from J, leaving 17 bases between them. The CDR3 nucleotides read TGCGCCAGCAGCTTGTCAGGGCTCACCAACCCCAATCAGCCCCAGCATTTT. Its translation is CASSLSGLTNPNQPQHF.

The gene calls are TRBV10-1 and TRBJ1-4; 7 bases are shared with TRBD1. With V trimmed by 5 bases and J by 2 bases, 2 bases remained unmatched. Germline V CDR1 and CDR2: WNHNN, SYGVQD (reference sequence). The length of the CDR3 is 14 residues. CDR3 amino acids: CASSPGQTNEKLFF. In nucleotides, the CDR3 is TGCGCCAGCAGTCCGGGACAGACTAATGAAAAACTGTTTTTT.

This sequence joins TRBV6-5 and TRBJ2-7; perhaps TRBD2 as D (6 bases). V was clipped by 5 bases and J by 2 bases, with 16 bases between them. This CDR3 region has 15 residues. CDR1 and CDR2 (germline): MNHEY, SVGAGI. The CDR3 spells CASSPLGGLAYEQYF. CDR3 in DNA: TGTGCCAGCAGTCCCCTCGGGGGACTCGCCTACGAGCAGTACTTC.

The chain uses TRBV9 and TRBJ1-2, with D uncertain. This CDR3 comprises 15 residues. Germline-derived CDR1 and CDR2 are SGDLS and YYNGEE. V was trimmed by 5 bases and J by 6 bases, leaving 20 bases between them. DNA of the CDR3: TGTGCCAGCAGTCTATTAAGCGGAGGGAATGATGGCTACACCTTC. It specifies CASSLLSGGNDGYTF.

This sequence joins TRBV9 and TRBJ2-5; TRBD1 matches 8 bases. The length of the CDR3 is 14 residues. In germline, CDR1 is SGDLS, CDR2 YYNGEE. The V and J ends lost 4 bases and 5 bases, in that order; junction bases with no gene match: 7. CDR3: CASSSLTGVETQYF. As DNA, the CDR3 is TGTGCCAGCAGCTCCTTGACAGGGGTGGAGACCCAGTACTTC.

The chain carries TRBV12-3 or TRBV12-4 and TRBJ2-7; D call uncertain. This CDR3 region has 12 residues. Trimming pared 6 bases from V and 5 bases from J, leaving 11 bases between. The CDR3 region is CASRALTHEQYF. CDR3 in DNA: TGTGCCAGCAGGGCCCTCACGCACGAGCAGTACTTC.

The V call is TRBV5-4, the J call TRBJ2-3; the match to TRBD2 covers 10 bases. The ends lost 2 bases at V and 4 bases at J; junction bases unmatched: 1. This CDR3 is 14 amino acids long. Germline CDR1 reads SGHNT; CDR2 reads YYREEE (reference sequence). The CDR3 bases are TGTGCCAGCAGCTTAGCGGGGGGGGCAGATACGCAGTATTTT. It yields the protein CASSLAGGADTQYF.

The chain has TRBV15 and TRBJ1-1, with D perhaps matching TRBD1 (5 bases). CDR1 is LNHNV and CDR2 is YYDKDF in the germline V gene (reference sequence). V gave up 5 bases and J gave up 1 base, with 11 bases separating them. The CDR3 is 14 residues long. The CDR3 spells CATSLQEKNTEAFF. In DNA, the CDR3 is TGTGCCACCAGCTTACAGGAGAAGAACACTGAAGCTTTCTTT.

The chain combines TRBV18 with TRBJ1-2, with 8 bases matching TRBD1. The germline V gene encodes CDR1 KGHSH and CDR2 LQKENI. This CDR3 comprises 13 residues. J lost 6 bases, V lost 3 bases, and 3 bases had no gene match. CDR3 in amino acids: CASSPQGADGYTF. CDR3 DNA: TGTGCCAGCTCACCGCAGGGGGCCGATGGCTACACCTTC.